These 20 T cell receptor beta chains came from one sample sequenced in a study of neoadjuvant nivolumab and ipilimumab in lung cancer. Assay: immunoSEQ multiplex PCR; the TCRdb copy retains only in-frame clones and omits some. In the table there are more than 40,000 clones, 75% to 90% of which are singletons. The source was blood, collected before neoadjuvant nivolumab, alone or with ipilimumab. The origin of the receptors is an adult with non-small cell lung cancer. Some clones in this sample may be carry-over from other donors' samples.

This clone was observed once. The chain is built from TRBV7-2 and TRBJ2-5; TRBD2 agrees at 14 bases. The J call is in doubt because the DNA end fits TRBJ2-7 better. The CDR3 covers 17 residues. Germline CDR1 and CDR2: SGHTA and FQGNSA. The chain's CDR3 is CASSLRGTSGSLLEQYF. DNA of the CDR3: TGTGCCAGCAGCTTAAGGGGGACTAGCGGGAGCCTCCTCGAGCAGTACTTC.

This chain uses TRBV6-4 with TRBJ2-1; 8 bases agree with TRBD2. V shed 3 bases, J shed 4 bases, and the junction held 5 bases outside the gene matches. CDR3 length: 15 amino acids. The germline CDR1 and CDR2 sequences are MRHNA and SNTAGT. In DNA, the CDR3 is TGTGCCAGCAGTGAATCAGCGGGAGTTTACAATGAGCAGTTCTTC. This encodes CASSESAGVYNEQFF.

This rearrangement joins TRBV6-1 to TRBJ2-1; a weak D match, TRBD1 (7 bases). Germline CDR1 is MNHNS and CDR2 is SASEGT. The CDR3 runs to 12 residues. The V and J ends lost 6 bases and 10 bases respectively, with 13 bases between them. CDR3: CASRTGAGEQFF. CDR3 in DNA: TGTGCCAGCAGAACAGGGGCGGGGGAGCAGTTCTTC.

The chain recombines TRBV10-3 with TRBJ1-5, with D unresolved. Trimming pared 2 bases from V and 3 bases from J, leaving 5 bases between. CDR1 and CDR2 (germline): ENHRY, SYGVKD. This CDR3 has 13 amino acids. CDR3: CAISEGVNQPQHF. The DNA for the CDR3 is TGTGCCATCAGTGAGGGGGTCAATCAGCCCCAGCATTTT.

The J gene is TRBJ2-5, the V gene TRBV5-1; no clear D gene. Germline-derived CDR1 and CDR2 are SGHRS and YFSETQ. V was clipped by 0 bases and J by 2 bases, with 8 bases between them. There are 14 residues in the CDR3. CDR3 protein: CASSLGIVQETQYF. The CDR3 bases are TGCGCCAGCAGCTTGGGAATAGTACAAGAGACCCAGTACTTC.

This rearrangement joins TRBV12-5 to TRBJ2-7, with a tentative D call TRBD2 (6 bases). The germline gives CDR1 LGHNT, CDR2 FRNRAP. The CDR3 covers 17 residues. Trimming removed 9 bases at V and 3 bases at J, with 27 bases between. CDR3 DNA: TGTGCTAGATTCCCTAGAGAGGGAGGCTCCCCCCTCTACGAGCAGTACTTC. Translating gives CARFPREGGSPLYEQYF.

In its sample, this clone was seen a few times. The CDR3 nucleotides are TGTGCCAGCAGTTCACGACAGCGAATGAACACTGAAGCTTTCTTT. Amino acid sequence: CASSSRQRMNTEAFF. The chain links TRBV27 to TRBJ1-1; maybe TRBD1 (5 bases). CDR1 and CDR2 from the germline V gene are MNHEY and SMNVEV (reference sequence). V was shortened by 4 bases and J by 0 bases, with 12 bases between the two germline ends. The CDR3 is 15 residues long.

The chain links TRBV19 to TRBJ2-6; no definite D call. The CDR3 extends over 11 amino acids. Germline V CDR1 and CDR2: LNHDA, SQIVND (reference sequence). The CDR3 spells CASSGANVLTF. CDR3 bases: TGTGCTAGCTCTGGGGCCAACGTCCTGACTTTC.

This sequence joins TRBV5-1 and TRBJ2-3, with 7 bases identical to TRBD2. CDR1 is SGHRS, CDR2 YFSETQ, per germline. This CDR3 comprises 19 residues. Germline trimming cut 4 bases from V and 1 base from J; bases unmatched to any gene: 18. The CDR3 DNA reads TGCGCCAGCAGCCCGAGGTCGTCTAGCGGTCTTTTGGGCACAGATACGCAGTATTTT. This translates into CASSPRSSSGLLGTDTQYF.

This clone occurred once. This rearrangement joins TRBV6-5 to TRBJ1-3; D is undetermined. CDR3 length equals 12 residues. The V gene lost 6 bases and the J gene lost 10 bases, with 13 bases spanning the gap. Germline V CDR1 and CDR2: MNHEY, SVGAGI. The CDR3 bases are TGTGCCAGCAGAACGTCAGCCGGGACCATATATTTT. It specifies CASRTSAGTIYF.

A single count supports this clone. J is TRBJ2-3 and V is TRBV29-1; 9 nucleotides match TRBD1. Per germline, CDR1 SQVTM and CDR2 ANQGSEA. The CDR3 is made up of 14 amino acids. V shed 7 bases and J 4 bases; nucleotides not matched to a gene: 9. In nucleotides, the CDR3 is TGCAGCGCGGACCGGGGGACAGGGCCAGATACGCAGTATTTT. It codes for CSADRGTGPDTQYF.

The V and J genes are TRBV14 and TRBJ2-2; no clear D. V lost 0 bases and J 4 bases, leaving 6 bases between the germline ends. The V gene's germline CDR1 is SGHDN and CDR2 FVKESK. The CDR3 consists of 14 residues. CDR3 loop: CASSQESSTGELFF. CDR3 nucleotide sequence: TGTGCCAGCAGCCAAGAGTCGAGCACCGGGGAGCTGTTTTTT.

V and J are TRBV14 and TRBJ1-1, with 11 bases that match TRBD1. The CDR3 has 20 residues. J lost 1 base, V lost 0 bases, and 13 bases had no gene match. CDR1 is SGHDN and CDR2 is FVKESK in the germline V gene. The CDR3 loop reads CASSQDPPGQGASANTEAFF. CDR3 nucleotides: TGTGCCAGCAGCCAAGATCCACCCGGACAGGGGGCGTCTGCGAACACTGAAGCTTTCTTT.

The CDR3 DNA sequence: TGCGCCAGCAGGGCTACCGGTAATCAGCCCCAGCATTTT. Translated, it gives CASRATGNQPQHF. The gene calls are TRBV10-1 and TRBJ1-5; unclear D gene. Germline V gene lookup returns CDR1 WNHNN and CDR2 SYGVQD (reference sequence). The CDR3 sequence is 13 residues long. V lost 6 bases to trimming and J lost 4 bases, with 10 bases between them.

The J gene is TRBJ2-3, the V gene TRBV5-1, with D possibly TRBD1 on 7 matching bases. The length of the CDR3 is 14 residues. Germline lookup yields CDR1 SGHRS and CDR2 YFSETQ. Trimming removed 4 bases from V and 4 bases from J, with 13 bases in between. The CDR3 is CASSPGGPSDTQYF. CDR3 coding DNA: TGCGCCAGCAGCCCAGGGGGGCCGTCAGATACGCAGTATTTT.

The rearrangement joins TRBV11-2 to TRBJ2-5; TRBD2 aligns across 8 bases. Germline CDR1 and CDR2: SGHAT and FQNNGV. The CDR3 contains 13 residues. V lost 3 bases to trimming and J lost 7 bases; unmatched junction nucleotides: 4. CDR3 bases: TGTGCCAGCAGCTTGAGCGGGAGCGGGACCCAGTACTTC. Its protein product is CASSLSGSGTQYF.

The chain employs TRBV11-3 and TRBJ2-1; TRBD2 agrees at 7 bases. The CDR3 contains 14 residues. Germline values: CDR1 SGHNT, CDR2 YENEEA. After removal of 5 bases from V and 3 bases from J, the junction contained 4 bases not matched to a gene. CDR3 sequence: CASSPGGSYNEQFF. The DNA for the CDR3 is TGTGCCAGCAGCCCGGGAGGAAGCTACAATGAGCAGTTCTTC.

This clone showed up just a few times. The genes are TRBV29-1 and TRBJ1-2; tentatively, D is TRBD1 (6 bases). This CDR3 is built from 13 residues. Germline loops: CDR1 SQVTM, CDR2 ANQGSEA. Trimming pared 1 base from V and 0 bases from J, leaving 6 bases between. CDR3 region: CSVEGDTNYGYTF. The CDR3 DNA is TGCAGCGTTGAAGGGGACACTAACTATGGCTACACCTTC.

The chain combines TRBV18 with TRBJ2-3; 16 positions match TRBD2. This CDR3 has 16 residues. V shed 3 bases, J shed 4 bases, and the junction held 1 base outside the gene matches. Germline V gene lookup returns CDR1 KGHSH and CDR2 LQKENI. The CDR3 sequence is CASSPGLAGGPDTQYF. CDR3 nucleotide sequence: TGTGCCAGCTCACCGGGACTAGCGGGAGGGCCAGATACGCAGTATTTT.

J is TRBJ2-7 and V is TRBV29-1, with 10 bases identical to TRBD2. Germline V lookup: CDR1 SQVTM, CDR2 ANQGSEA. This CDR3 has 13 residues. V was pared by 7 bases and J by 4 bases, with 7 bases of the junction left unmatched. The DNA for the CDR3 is TGCAGCGCACAGGGACTAGCGTCGTACGAGCAGTACTTC. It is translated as CSAQGLASYEQYF.